This T cell receptor (beta chain) was recorded in a study of OX40 agonist ivuxolimab in advanced cancers. Study-wide context: Ivuxolimab was an agonistic, fully human IgG2 monoclonal antibody directed against OX40 (CD134), a costimulatory receptor. Intravenous ivuxolimab was administered to patients every 2 weeks at six dose levels: 0.01, 0.1, 0.3, 1.5, 3 and 10 mg/kg. Of the approximately 53 patients in dose escalation, 19 had hepatocellular carcinoma, about 15 had melanoma, 9 had renal cell carcinoma and 9 had head and neck cancer. In the dose-escalation cohort, approximately 83% of patients were male, and the mean age was approximately 60 years with a range of roughly 23 to 90. Prior anti-PD-1, anti-PD-L1 or anti-CTLA-4 therapy was permitted, and checkpoint inhibitors had been received by roughly 40% of dose-escalation patients. Three dose-escalation patients achieved partial responses, one with hepatocellular carcinoma and two with cutaneous melanoma. The point of sequencing TCRbeta in the periphery was to test whether ivuxolimab changed TCR sequence diversity and drove clonal T-cell expansion. The monotherapy dose-escalation portion (N ≈ 56 patients) of the phase I ivuxolimab trial is reported in the paper. Overall study results and their limits: In partial responders in the 0.1-3.0 mg/kg groups, normalized peripheral clonal expansion was found to be among the lowest, especially among CD8+ T cells. The antigen specificity of the peripheral T cells that underwent clonal expansion was not determined. After ivuxolimab, more expanded clones were found on average in CD8+ T cells than in CD4+ T cells. Low levels of normalized T-cell clonal expansion were also seen in some nonresponding patients. At doses of 0.1 to 3.0 mg/kg, clonal expansion of both CD4+ and CD8+ T cells in blood was seen between baseline and week 6.

The germline V gene provides CDR1 KGHSH and CDR2 LQKENI. V loses 0 bases of germline sequence and J loses 7 bases, and the interval between the two ends is 19 bases. There are 17 amino acids in the CDR3, from cysteine to phenylalanine inclusive. Solely the CDR3 DNA is kept, with 51 bases framed from the first base. Of note for this clone: Which antigen it targets is not known. Per-base qualities were not stored, and no clone one base away is much larger.

To sequence the TCRbeta CDR3 region, genomic DNA was isolated from the sorted cells. The immunoSEQ Assay was used for sequencing of TCRbeta CDR3 regions. TCRdb carries this immuneACCESS record with in-frame sequences only. Its versions omit some clonotypes, under half of them owing to an unresolved V gene in the studies checked, with the rest unexplained. The sample profile shows 45,000 to 55,000 clones; 87% of them were found once. 11% to 15% of the sample is in the top ten clones. Patients with a history of autoimmune disease or receiving systemic immunosuppression were excluded from the trial. In every dose cohort, peripheral blood was drawn for TCR sequencing at baseline, cycle 4 day 1, and cycle 7 day 1. Samples came from an open-label, multicenter, first-in-human phase I dose-escalation trial of ivuxolimab. Adults with locally advanced or metastatic melanoma, renal cell, hepatocellular, or head and neck squamous cell carcinoma were enrolled in the trial. Before TCR sequencing, CD4+ and CD8+ T cells were separately sorted from peripheral blood.

Sequencing was performed on CD4+ or CD8+ T cells sorted from blood, taken in a trial of the OX40 agonist ivuxolimab. The sequence was obtained from an adult with an advanced solid tumor such as melanoma, head and neck, liver or kidney cancer. Recombination joined TRBV18 with TRBJ2-1, with an unclear D gene assignment. The nucleotides read TGTGCCAGCTCACCACCGGACGTACCCCTTGGGAAGAATGAGCAGTTCTTC. Its amino acids are CASSPPDVPLGKNEQFF. Where the CDR3 stops, the reference TRBV18 and TRBJ2-1 genes take over; the full variable domain is NAGVMQNPRHLVRRRGQEARLRCSPMKGHSHVYWYRQLPEEGLKFMVYLQKENIIDESGMPKERFSAEFPKEGPSILRIQQVVRGDSAAYFCASSPPDVPLGKNEQFFGPGTRLTVL.